These 29 T cell receptor beta chains came from one sample sequenced in a study of T cells after yellow fever vaccination. Each CDR3 protein gets one entry after TCRdb re-called the 5' RACE reads with MiXCR. The sample carries around 65,000 distinct CDR3 sequences, about 6% recorded once. This material consisted of CD4+ T cells sorted from PBMCs, taken around 14 days after the first yellow fever vaccination. The receptor set was obtained from a man younger than 35 who received the YFV17D yellow fever vaccine.

This clonotype was seen ten or more times. The chain has TRBV20-1 and TRBJ2-6, with D perhaps given as TRBD1 or TRBD2 (5 bases each). Germline lookup yields CDR1 DFQATT and CDR2 SNEGSKA (reference sequence). The length of the CDR3 is 17 residues. V gave up 0 bases and J gave up 2 bases, with 14 bases separating them. The CDR3 region has the DNA TGCAGTGCTAGAGATCTTAAGGGGAGCGCTGGGGCCAACGTCCTGACTTTC. Its protein is CSARDLKGSAGANVLTF.

In the case of this clonotype: A much larger clone differs from this one at a single base, so this may be a read error. The CDR3, as DNA: TGTGCCAGCAGTTCAACATGGGTCAGTTACTATGGCTACACCTTC. It encodes CASSSTWVSYYGYTF. The chain has TRBV12-3 or TRBV12-4 and TRBJ1-2; D is ambiguous. CDR3 length equals 15 residues. Trimming removed 4 bases at V and 3 bases at J, with 15 bases between.

This clonotype was observed many times. The rearrangement links TRBV7-2 to TRBJ1-5; TRBD1 matches at 7 bases. V gave up 5 bases and J gave up 3 bases; unmatched junction bases: 7. The germline CDR1 and CDR2 sequences are SGHTA and FQGNSA. This CDR3 has 15 amino acids. The CDR3, as DNA: TGTGCCAGCAGCGCCCAGGGGGACCCCAATCAGCCCCAGCATTTT. It yields the protein CASSAQGDPNQPQHF.

Concerning this clonotype: This may be a read error: a much more frequent sequence differs by one nucleotide. The rearrangement links TRBV6-5 to TRBJ2-3, with D maybe TRBD1 (6 bases). Germline assignment: CDR1 MNHEY and CDR2 SVGAGI. This CDR3 is 11 amino acids long. CDR3 sequence: CAVGAADTQYF. CDR3 bases: TGTGCTGTGGGGGCCGCAGATACGCAGTATTTT.

This clonotype was seen ten or more times. V usage is TRBV5-5 and J usage is TRBJ2-1; the match to TRBD2 covers 8 bases. Looked up from germline, CDR1 is SGHKS and CDR2 is YYEKEE (reference sequence). The CDR3 sequence is 14 residues long. V was clipped by 3 bases and J by 6 bases; unmatched bases: 5. The CDR3 spells CASSSTRGGNEQFF. CDR3 in DNA: TGTGCCAGCAGCTCAACCCGGGGGGGCAATGAGCAGTTCTTC.

In its sample, this clonotype was seen many times. The gene calls are TRBV4-2 and TRBJ2-1; D assignment may be TRBD1 or TRBD2 (6 bases each). With 0 bases removed from V and 3 bases from J, the gap between germline ends came to 18 bases. From germline, CDR1 is LGHNA and CDR2 YNFKEQ. The CDR3 spans 18 residues. CDR3 sequence (DNA): TGTGCCAGCAGCCAAGAAGGGGGGTATAGTCTTTTCTACAATGAGCAGTTCTTC. It translates to CASSQEGGYSLFYNEQFF.

This clonotype has a count of ten or more. The rearrangement joins TRBV5-1 to TRBJ1-1; the D gene is possibly TRBD1 (5 bases). V was cut by 0 bases and J by 10 bases, with 16 bases left in between. Germline assignment: CDR1 SGHRS and CDR2 YFSETQ. CDR3 length: 14 residues. The DNA of the CDR3 is TGCGCCAGCAGCTTGGATAGCGGACATATTGGAGCTTTCTTT. It encodes CASSLDSGHIGAFF. The complete variable domain, with remaining parts taken from reference TRBV5-1 and TRBJ1-1, reads KAGVTQTPRYLIKTRGQQVTLSCSPISGHRSVSWYQQTPGQGLQFLFEYFSETQRNKGNFPGRFSGRQFSNSRSEMNVSTLELGDSALYLCASSLDSGHIGAFFGQGTRLTVV.

This clonotype was seen many times. The chain has TRBV7-6 and TRBJ2-5; D gene uncertain. Germline-derived CDR1 and CDR2 are SGHVS and FNYEAQ. Trimming cost V 0 bases and J 5 bases, with 1 base left between them. The CDR3 length is 11 residues. CDR3 loop: CASSLAETQYF. In DNA form, the CDR3 reads TGTGCCAGCAGCTTAGCTGAGACCCAGTACTTC.

This clonotype has ten or more counts. The chain links TRBV28 to TRBJ1-3; no clear D. CDR3 length equals 17 residues. V was clipped by 3 bases and J by 0 bases, with 15 bases between them. Germline loops: CDR1 MDHEN, CDR2 SYDVKM. CDR3 DNA sequence: TGTGCCAGCAGTTTGATTGGGAGGGCCCGCTCTGGAAACACCATATATTTT. This encodes CASSLIGRARSGNTIYF.

There are many counts of this clonotype. V gene TRBV11-1 combines with J gene TRBJ2-5; D is uncertain. The CDR3 runs 15 residues. Germline lookup yields CDR1 SGHAT and CDR2 FQDESV (reference sequence). With 3 bases removed from V and 2 bases from J, the gap between germline ends came to 13 bases. CDR3 residues: CASSFILAPQETQYF. The CDR3 DNA follows: TGTGCCAGCAGCTTCATATTAGCCCCGCAAGAGACCCAGTACTTC.

This clonotype appeared many times. V is TRBV12-3 or TRBV12-4 and J is TRBJ1-2, with a possible D match to TRBD1 (5 bases). The CDR3 covers 14 residues. The V gene lost 5 bases and the J gene lost 6 bases, with 16 bases spanning the gap. The CDR3 DNA sequence: TGTGCCAGCAGTCCCCAATCGGGGCACGATGGCTACACCTTC. The encoded protein is CASSPQSGHDGYTF.

This clonotype was found many times. In nucleotides, the CDR3 is TGTGCCAGCAGTTTTGTTCCGGGACAGGGAGGCTACACCTTC. The encoded protein is CASSFVPGQGGYTF. The chain combines TRBV12-3 or TRBV12-4 with TRBJ1-2; 9 bases align to TRBD1. V lost 3 bases and J lost 8; bases outside the gene matches: 7. This CDR3 contains 14 residues.

This clonotype was counted ten times or more. The chain employs TRBV21-1 and TRBJ1-5; the D call in the table, TRBD1, was not verified against the DNA. TRBV21-1 is a listed pseudogene. This CDR3 contains 18 residues. CDR3 nucleotides: TGTGCCAGCAGCCTCGATCCCCCAGGGGAAGGCAGCAATCAGCCCCAGCATTTT. It yields the protein CASSLDPPGEGSNQPQHF.

This clonotype came up many times. The chain joins TRBV6-5 to TRBJ2-4; TRBD1 matches 11 bases. This CDR3 has 18 amino acids. Per germline, CDR1 MNHEY and CDR2 SVGAGI. The V and J ends lost 3 bases and 2 bases, in that order; junction bases with no gene match: 9. CDR3 region: CASSYRDRGSGTKNIQYF. CDR3 DNA sequence: TGTGCCAGCAGTTATCGGGACAGGGGGTCCGGGACCAAAAACATTCAGTACTTC.

This clonotype occurred many times. This chain connects TRBV10-3 to TRBJ2-1; D uncertain. The V end lost 6 bases, the J end lost 8 bases, and 8 bases lay between the germline ends. This CDR3 spans 11 amino acids. CDR1 is ENHRY, CDR2 SYGVKD, per germline. CDR3 DNA: TGTGCCATCAGATCTAAGGATGAGCAGTTCTTC. The encoded protein is CAIRSKDEQFF.

On this clonotype itself: A single base separates this from a much larger clone, so it may be a read error. V is TRBV5-1 and J is TRBJ1-6; maybe TRBD1 (5 bases). Trimming removed 4 bases at V and 10 bases at J, with 15 bases between. Germline-derived CDR1 and CDR2 are SGHRS and YFSETQ. This CDR3 spans 14 amino acids. CDR3 protein: CASSGGHGGSPLHF. CDR3 coding DNA: TGCGCCAGCAGCGGTGGACATGGTGGATCACCCCTCCACTTT.

The sample holds many counts of this clonotype. The rearrangement links TRBV6-2 or TRBV6-3 to TRBJ2-3; TRBD2 agrees at 12 bases. Germline V gene lookup returns CDR1 MNHEY and CDR2 SVGEGT. CDR3 length: 16 residues. The ends lost 2 bases at V and 3 bases at J; junction bases unmatched: 3. The CDR3 region is CASSYRGLAGTDTQYF. CDR3 DNA sequence: TGTGCCAGCAGTTACAGGGGACTAGCGGGTACAGATACGCAGTATTTT.

This clonotype was seen ten or more times. The chain carries TRBV7-6 and TRBJ1-1, with 7 bases fitting TRBD1. V shed 3 bases, J shed 0 bases, and the junction held 4 bases outside the gene matches. The CDR3 is 15 amino acids. CDR1 is SGHVS and CDR2 is FNYEAQ in the germline V gene. The DNA for the CDR3 is TGTGCCAGCAGCTTCCAGGGGGATATGAACACTGAAGCTTTCTTT. Translation gives CASSFQGDMNTEAFF.

This clonotype turned up a few times. The chain carries TRBV7-2 and TRBJ2-3; D may be TRBD2 (6 bases). Germline V gives CDR1 SGHTA, CDR2 FQGNSA. The CDR3 spans 13 residues. V was cut by 6 bases and J by 8 bases, with 15 bases left in between. The DNA for the CDR3 is TGTGCCAGCAGGCGGGGACCGAAGCCTACGCAGTATTTT. Amino acids: CASRRGPKPTQYF.

This clonotype appeared many times. This chain links TRBV5-4 with TRBJ2-1, with 8 bases fitting TRBD2. Germline CDR1 and CDR2: SGHNT and YYREEE (reference sequence). After removal of 0 bases from V and 7 bases from J, the junction contained 6 bases not matched to a gene. The CDR3 runs to 15 residues. As DNA, the CDR3 is TGTGCCAGCAGCTTGGGGCGGGGGGTAGTAAATGAGCAGTTCTTC. Protein: CASSLGRGVVNEQFF.

This clonotype was found many times. The V and J genes are TRBV2 and TRBJ2-6; a weak D match, TRBD1 (6 bases). Germline-derived CDR1 and CDR2 are SNHLY and FYNNEI. V gave up 8 bases and J gave up 0 bases, with 8 bases separating them. The CDR3 totals 14 residues. CDR3 coding DNA: TGTGCCAGCGGACAGAACTCTGGGGCCAACGTCCTGACTTTC. Protein product: CASGQNSGANVLTF.

This clonotype was seen a few times. The CDR3 reads CASSPTVLRGETQYF. The CDR3 coding sequence is TGTGCCAGCAGCCCAACAGTTCTAAGGGGAGAGACCCAGTACTTC. V usage is TRBV11-2 and J usage is TRBJ2-5, with D perhaps matching TRBD1 (5 bases). The germline gives CDR1 SGHAT, CDR2 FQNNGV. This CDR3 is 15 amino acids long. The V gene lost 5 bases and the J gene lost 4 bases, with 17 bases spanning the gap.

In its sample, this clonotype was seen many times. V and J are TRBV5-5 and TRBJ2-5; 8 nucleotides line up with TRBD2. Germline loops: CDR1 SGHKS, CDR2 YYEKEE (reference sequence). This CDR3 has 17 amino acids. The junction had 9 bases not matched to a gene; V was cut back by 0 bases and J by 2 bases. CDR3 DNA sequence: TGTGCCAGCAGCTTGGGGGTGTTGAGCGGGGGACAAGAGACCCAGTACTTC. Encoded protein: CASSLGVLSGGQETQYF.

At least ten counts were recorded for this clonotype. The gene calls are TRBV12-3 or TRBV12-4 and TRBJ1-5, with D unresolved. Trimming took 5 bases from V and 0 from J, leaving 8 bases between them. CDR3 length: 14 residues. CDR3 residues: CASSAEYSNQPQHF. CDR3 in DNA: TGTGCCAGCAGTGCAGAGTATAGCAATCAGCCCCAGCATTTT.

This clonotype was found many times. V is TRBV14 and J is TRBJ2-5, with D possibly matching TRBD2 (5 bases). The ends were cut back, 2 bases at V and 5 bases at J, with 12 bases in the middle. Germline V lookup: CDR1 SGHDN, CDR2 FVKESK. The CDR3 runs to 14 residues. The CDR3 DNA sequence: TGTGCCAGCAGCCAACGGCTAGCCGATGAGACCCAGTACTTC. This sequence encodes CASSQRLADETQYF.

This clonotype was seen at least ten times. The rearrangement links TRBV20-1 to TRBJ2-7; no definite D call. Trimming stripped 1 base from V and 3 bases from J, with 10 bases between. The germline V gene encodes CDR1 DFQATT and CDR2 SNEGSKA (reference sequence). The CDR3 totals 13 residues. CDR3 residues: CSARVRVGYEQYF. CDR3 sequence (DNA): TGCAGTGCTAGAGTACGAGTGGGCTACGAGCAGTACTTC.

This clonotype has at least ten counts. The chain carries TRBV12-3 or TRBV12-4 and TRBJ1-5; D unresolved. This CDR3 contains 11 residues. Between the trimmed V and J ends, which lost 8 bases and 4 bases, there was a span of 6 bases. The CDR3 sequence is CASGWNQPQHF. DNA for the CDR3: TGTGCCAGCGGCTGGAATCAGCCCCAGCATTTT.

This clonotype was observed at least ten times. The rearrangement joins TRBV9 to TRBJ2-5; 7 bases match TRBD1. The germline CDR1 and CDR2 sequences are SGDLS and YYNGEE. The V segment lost 4 bases and the J segment 3 bases; nucleotides outside the gene matches: 6. The CDR3 has 14 amino acids. The CDR3 reads CASSLAGQEETQYF. The CDR3 bases are TGTGCCAGCAGCCTCGCCGGACAGGAAGAGACCCAGTACTTC.

This clonotype was picked up many times. The V call is TRBV20-1, the J call TRBJ2-3; D ambiguous. Germline loops: CDR1 DFQATT, CDR2 SNEGSKA (reference sequence). Trimming took off 3 bases at V and 4 bases at J, with 8 bases between the two ends. The CDR3 is made up of 12 amino acids. CDR3 sequence (DNA): TGCAGTGCTAGCCCCGAGGCAGATACGCAGTATTTT. It encodes CSASPEADTQYF.